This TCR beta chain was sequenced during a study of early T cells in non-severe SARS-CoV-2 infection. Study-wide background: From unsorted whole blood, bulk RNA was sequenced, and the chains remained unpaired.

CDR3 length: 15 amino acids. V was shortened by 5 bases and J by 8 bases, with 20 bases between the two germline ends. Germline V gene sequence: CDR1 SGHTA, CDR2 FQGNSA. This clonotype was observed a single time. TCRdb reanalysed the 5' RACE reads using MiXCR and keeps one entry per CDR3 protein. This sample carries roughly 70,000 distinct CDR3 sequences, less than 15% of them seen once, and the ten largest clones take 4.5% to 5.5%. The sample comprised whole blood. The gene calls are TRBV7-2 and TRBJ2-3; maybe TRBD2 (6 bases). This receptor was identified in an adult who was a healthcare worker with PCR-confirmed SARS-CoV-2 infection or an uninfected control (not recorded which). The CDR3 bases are TGTGCCAGCAGCCAAACGGGGCCCGGGGGTAGTACGCAGTATTTT. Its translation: CASSQTGPGGSTQYF.